The 21 T cell receptor beta chains below come from one sample, sequenced in a study of blood T cells in healthy people across ages. The authors ran a second PCR of about 7 to 11 cycles using a sample-barcoded 5' primer and a J-beta primer mix. TCRdb independently ran MiXCR on the 5' RACE reads; one entry per CDR3 protein. The table has just under 550,000 distinct CDR3 sequences, around 24% seen once. These same records also appear under a second study, on T cells of mothers and their children.

Sequencing input: blood. The receptors were sampled from a boy younger than 18 in good health.

This chain connects TRBV11-2 to TRBJ2-5; a weak D match, TRBD2 (5 bases). The DNA end is more similar to TRBJ2-1, so the J call may be wrong. Per germline, CDR1 SGHAT and CDR2 FQNNGV. The CDR3 runs to 13 residues. The CDR3 is CASSFLGEGEQFF. Written as DNA, the CDR3 is TGTGCCAGCAGCTTTCTGGGAGAAGGTGAGCAGTTCTTC.

This clonotype was picked up one time. The genes are TRBV20-1 and TRBJ2-1; D remains unclear. The CDR3 extends over 14 amino acids. The germline CDR1 and CDR2 sequences are DFQATT and SNEGSKA (reference sequence). The ends were cut back, 3 bases at V and 8 bases at J, with 17 bases in the middle. The CDR3 loop reads CSARPGSLSDEQFF. The CDR3 nucleotides are TGCAGTGCTAGGCCGGGCTCCCTTTCCGATGAGCAGTTCTTC.

The chain couples TRBV9 to TRBJ2-3; D is possibly TRBD1 (7 bases). From germline, CDR1 is SGDLS and CDR2 YYNGEE. The CDR3 consists of 15 residues. Trimming shortened V by 3 bases and J by 4 bases, and 15 bases separated the two germline ends. The DNA of the CDR3 is TGTGCCAGCAGCGCCCCCAGGGGGGCACCAGATACGCAGTATTTT. Translated: CASSAPRGAPDTQYF.

This clonotype was seen more than once but under ten times. An end of the junction differs from the germline gene, which may be a read error. The genes are TRBV25-1 and TRBJ2-5; D is perhaps TRBD1 (6 bases). Germline V gene lookup returns CDR1 MGHDK and CDR2 SYGVNS. This CDR3 has 13 residues. The CDR3 nucleotides read TGTGCCAGTAGTGCAAAGGGGGAGGAGACCCAGTACTTC. It encodes CASSAKGEETQYF.

This rearrangement joins TRBV4-3 to TRBJ1-4; perhaps TRBD1 as D (6 bases). Trimming stripped 1 base from V and 8 bases from J, with 14 bases between. The V gene's germline CDR1 is LGHNA and CDR2 YSLEER. The CDR3 has 15 residues. This chain's CDR3 is CASSQGTARTEKLFF. The CDR3, as DNA: TGCGCCAGCAGCCAAGGGACAGCCCGGACCGAAAAACTGTTTTTT.

The chain employs TRBV27 and TRBJ1-1; TRBD1 might be the D (6 bases). The length of the CDR3 is 14 residues. The germline gives CDR1 MNHEY, CDR2 SMNVEV (reference sequence). Between the trimmed V and J ends, which lost 6 bases and 2 bases, there was a span of 13 bases. The CDR3 coding sequence is TGTGCCAGCAGCCCCGGACAGATAAACACTGAAGCTTTCTTT. Protein product: CASSPGQINTEAFF.

The sample holds a few counts of this clonotype. This chain uses TRBV3-1 with TRBJ1-3; the D gene is possibly TRBD1 (5 bases). Trimming took 0 bases from V and 0 from J, leaving 18 bases between them. Germline CDR1 is LGHDT and CDR2 is YNNKEL (reference sequence). The CDR3 spans 19 residues. The chain's CDR3 is CASSQDRPKGHSSGNTIYF. CDR3 bases: TGTGCCAGCAGCCAAGATAGGCCAAAGGGGCACAGCTCTGGAAACACCATATATTTT.

On this clonotype itself: The junction differs from germline at one of its ends, possibly a read error. J is TRBJ2-3 and V is TRBV5-6; D remains unclear. This CDR3 comprises 13 residues. Germline V gene lookup returns CDR1 SGHDT and CDR2 YYEEEE. In DNA, the CDR3 is TGTGCCAGCGGCTTGGAAAGGGCAGATACGCAGTATTTT. Protein: CASGLERADTQYF. Based on the CDR3 plus reference TRBV5-6 and TRBJ2-3, the full variable domain is DAGVTQSPTHLIKTRGQQVTLRCSPKSGHDTVSWYQQALGQGPQFIFQYYEEEERQRGNFPDRFSGHQFPNYSSELNVNALLLGDSALYLCASGLERADTQYFGPGTRLTVL.

This clonotype was counted a few times. The chain recombines TRBV3-1 with TRBJ1-6; D gene unclear. The CDR3 totals 14 residues. Germline CDR1 reads LGHDT; CDR2 reads YNNKEL (reference sequence). V lost 1 base to trimming and J lost 8 bases, with 9 bases between them. The CDR3 loop reads CASSQGLVDSPLHF. In nucleotides, the CDR3 is TGTGCCAGCAGCCAAGGCCTGGTTGATTCACCCCTCCACTTT.

This clonotype was seen a few times. The J gene is TRBJ2-1, the V gene TRBV5-1, with 10 bases lining up with TRBD2. V shed 2 bases and J 10 bases; nucleotides not matched to a gene: 9. The V gene's germline CDR1 is SGHRS and CDR2 YFSETQ. This CDR3 is 15 amino acids long. CDR3 residues: CASSLTSGAGVEQFF. The CDR3 bases are TGCGCCAGCAGCTTAACTAGCGGGGCTGGCGTGGAGCAGTTCTTC.

This rearrangement joins TRBV19 to TRBJ2-3; D is unclear. The V gene lost 1 base and the J gene lost 1 base, with 9 bases spanning the gap. The CDR3 sequence is 15 residues long. Germline values: CDR1 LNHDA, CDR2 SQIVND (reference sequence). The chain's CDR3 is CASSIAGEGTDTQYF. CDR3 coding DNA: TGTGCCAGTAGTATAGCTGGAGAAGGCACAGATACGCAGTATTTT. The full variable domain, its missing parts supplied by reference TRBV19 and TRBJ2-3, is DGGITQSPKYLFRKEGQNVTLSCEQNLNHDAMYWYRQDPGQGLRLIYYSQIVNDFQKGDIAEGYSVSREKKESFPLTVTSAQKNPTAFYLCASSIAGEGTDTQYFGPGTRLTVL.

There are a few counts of this clonotype. The chain recombines TRBV7-8 with TRBJ1-5, with no clear D. V gave up 5 bases and J gave up 2 bases, with 16 bases separating them. The length of the CDR3 is 16 residues. CDR1 and CDR2 from the germline V gene are SGHVS and FQNEAQ. The CDR3 sequence is CASSPEKGSGNQPQHF. The CDR3 DNA sequence: TGTGCCAGCAGCCCAGAAAAGGGTTCGGGCAATCAGCCCCAGCATTTT.

This clonotype was seen more than once but under ten times. The genes are TRBV7-9 and TRBJ2-1, with 16 positions matching TRBD2. Germline CDR1 SEHNR, CDR2 FQNEAQ (reference sequence). Trimming cost V 4 bases and J 8 bases; bases outside gene matches: 8. The CDR3 loop spans 17 amino acids. CDR3 nucleotides: TGTGCCAGCAGCTGGGTCCCGGGACTAGCGGGAGGGGATGAGCAGTTCTTC. Translating it yields CASSWVPGLAGGDEQFF.

This clonotype was seen more than once but under ten times. V usage is TRBV6-2 or TRBV6-3 and J usage is TRBJ2-7, with D unclear. This CDR3 contains 10 residues. Germline V lookup: CDR1 MNHEY, CDR2 SVGEGT. Trimming cost V 8 bases and J 8 bases, with 10 bases left between them. CDR3 in amino acids: CASGVGKQYF. As DNA, the CDR3 is TGTGCCAGCGGTGTGGGGAAGCAGTACTTC.

The V and J genes are TRBV11-2 and TRBJ1-4; the match to TRBD1 covers 8 bases. With V trimmed by 5 bases and J by 2 bases, 7 bases remained unmatched. Germline-derived CDR1 and CDR2 are SGHAT and FQNNGV. This CDR3 contains 16 residues. The CDR3 nucleotides are TGTGCCAGCAGCCCGTCGGACAGGGTTACTAATGAAAAACTGTTTTTT. As protein: CASSPSDRVTNEKLFF.

The V call is TRBV6-5, the J call TRBJ2-1; no clear D gene. The CDR3 has 16 residues. Trimming removed 0 bases from V and 0 bases from J, with 9 bases in between. CDR1 and CDR2 from the germline V gene are MNHEY and SVGAGI. The CDR3 reads CASSYSRSGSYNEQFF. The CDR3 coding sequence is TGTGCCAGCAGTTACTCCCGCTCCGGCTCCTACAATGAGCAGTTCTTC.

The chain is built from TRBV20-1 and TRBJ1-3; TRBD1 might be the D (6 bases). Germline assignment: CDR1 DFQATT and CDR2 SNEGSKA (reference sequence). There are 14 residues in the CDR3. V lost 4 bases to trimming and J lost 1 base, with 11 bases between them. The CDR3 reads CSAMGHLSGNTIYF. For the CDR3, the DNA is TGCAGTGCTATGGGACATTTGTCTGGAAACACCATATATTTT.

The rearrangement joins TRBV7-9 to TRBJ2-1; no firm D call. Trimming left V 5 bases short and J 4 bases short, with 9 bases between. This CDR3 contains 13 residues. From germline, CDR1 is SEHNR and CDR2 FQNEAQ (reference sequence). The CDR3 spells CASSEARYNEQFF. The CDR3 region has the DNA TGTGCCAGCAGCGAAGCCCGTTACAATGAGCAGTTCTTC. Variable domain in full (rest from reference TRBV7-9 and TRBJ2-1): DTGVSQNPRHKITKRGQNVTFRCDPISEHNRLYWYRQTLGQGPEFLTYFQNEAQLEKSRLLSDRFSAERPKGSFSTLEIQRTEQGDSAMYLCASSEARYNEQFFGPGTRLTVL.

In its sample, this clonotype was seen a few times. This chain links TRBV20-1 with TRBJ2-7, with 8 bases fitting TRBD2. This CDR3 region has 14 residues. CDR1 is DFQATT, CDR2 SNEGSKA, per germline (reference sequence). V was pared by 2 bases and J by 2 bases, with 5 bases of the junction left unmatched. This chain's CDR3 is CSARPRGGTYEQYF. CDR3 DNA: TGCAGTGCTAGACCCCGGGGGGGGACCTACGAGCAGTACTTC.

This clonotype was found many times. The chain is built from TRBV3-1 and TRBJ2-5; 9 bases line up with TRBD2. The J segment lost 1 base and the V segment lost 1 base, leaving 4 bases of the junction unmatched. The CDR3 is 16 residues long. Germline values: CDR1 LGHDT, CDR2 YNNKEL (reference sequence). The CDR3 loop reads CASSQGSGGTQETQYF. CDR3 DNA: TGTGCCAGCAGCCAAGGGAGCGGGGGGACCCAAGAGACCCAGTACTTC.

The V and J genes are TRBV9 and TRBJ1-2; D remains ambiguous. In germline, CDR1 is SGDLS, CDR2 YYNGEE. Trimming cost V 0 bases and J 4 bases, with 7 bases left between them. The CDR3 runs 13 residues. CDR3 in DNA: TGTGCCAGCAGCGTAGGGACCACCTATGGCTACACCTTC. Protein sequence: CASSVGTTYGYTF. Variable domain in full (rest from reference TRBV9 and TRBJ1-2): DSGVTQTPKHLITATGQRVTLRCSPRSGDLSVYWYQQSLDQGLQFLIQYYNGEERAKGNILERFSAQQFPDLHSELNLSSLELGDSALYFCASSVGTTYGYTFGSGTRLTVV.